The entry that follows covers one TCR beta chain sequence. Its antigen is not identified. The record originates from a study of cytomegalovirus exposure and HLA in healthy donors. The study, taken as a whole, reports: Both high specificity and high sensitivity reportedly marked the classifier's diagnosis of cytomegalovirus status.

PCR used 60 Vbeta primers and 13 Jbeta primers. The method was immunoSEQ multiplex PCR; TCRdb's version includes in-frame clones alone and lacks a portion of them. The sample lists some 150,000 clones; more than 75% were seen once. Trimming removed 3 bases at V and 3 bases at J, with 15 bases between. CDR3 length: 16 amino acids. CDR1 and CDR2 (germline): KGHSH, LQKENI. Material: PBMCs. The chain links TRBV18 to TRBJ2-4, with D possibly matching TRBD1 (5 bases). The clonotype comes from a young woman in good health and CMV-seronegative. The CDR3 loop is CASSPQGRANKNIQYF. DNA for the CDR3: TGTGCCAGCTCACCCCAGGGCAGGGCGAACAAAAACATTCAGTACTTC.